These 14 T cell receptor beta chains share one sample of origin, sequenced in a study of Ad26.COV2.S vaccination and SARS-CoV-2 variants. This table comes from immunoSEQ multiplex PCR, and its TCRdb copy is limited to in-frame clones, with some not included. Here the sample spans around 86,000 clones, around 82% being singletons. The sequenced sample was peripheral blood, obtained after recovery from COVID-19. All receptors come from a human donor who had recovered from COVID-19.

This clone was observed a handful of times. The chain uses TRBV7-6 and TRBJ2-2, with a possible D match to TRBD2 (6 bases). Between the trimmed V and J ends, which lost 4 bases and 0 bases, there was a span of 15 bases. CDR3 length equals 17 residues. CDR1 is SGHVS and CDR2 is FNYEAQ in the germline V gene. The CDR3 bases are TGTGCCAGCAGCTCACAACCTGCGGGGCCGAACACCGGGGAGCTGTTTTTT. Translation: CASSSQPAGPNTGELFF.

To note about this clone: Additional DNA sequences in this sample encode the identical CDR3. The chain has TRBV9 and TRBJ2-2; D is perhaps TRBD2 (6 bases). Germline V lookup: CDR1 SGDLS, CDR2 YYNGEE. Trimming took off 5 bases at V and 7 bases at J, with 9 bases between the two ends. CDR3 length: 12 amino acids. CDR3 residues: CASRGGHGELFF. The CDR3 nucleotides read TGTGCCAGCAGGGGGGGTCACGGGGAGCTGTTTTTT.

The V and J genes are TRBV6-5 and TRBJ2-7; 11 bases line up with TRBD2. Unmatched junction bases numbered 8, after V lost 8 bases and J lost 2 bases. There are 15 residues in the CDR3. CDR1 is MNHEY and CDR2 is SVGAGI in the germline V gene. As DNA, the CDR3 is TGTGCCAGCGGAGACTCGGGACTAGCGGCCTACGAGCAGTACTTC. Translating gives CASGDSGLAAYEQYF.

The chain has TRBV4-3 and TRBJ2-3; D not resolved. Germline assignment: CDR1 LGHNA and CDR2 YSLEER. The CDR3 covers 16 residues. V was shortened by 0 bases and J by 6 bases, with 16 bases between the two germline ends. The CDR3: CASSQDLPSSSDTQYF. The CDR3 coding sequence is TGCGCCAGCAGCCAAGATCTCCCTAGTTCTTCGGATACGCAGTATTTT.

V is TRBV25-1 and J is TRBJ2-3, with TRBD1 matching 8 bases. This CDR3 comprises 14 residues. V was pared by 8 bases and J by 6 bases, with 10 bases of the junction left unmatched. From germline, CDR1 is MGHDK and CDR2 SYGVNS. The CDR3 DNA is TGTGCCAGCGGACCGACAGGGGTAGTCGATACGCAGTATTTT. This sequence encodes CASGPTGVVDTQYF.

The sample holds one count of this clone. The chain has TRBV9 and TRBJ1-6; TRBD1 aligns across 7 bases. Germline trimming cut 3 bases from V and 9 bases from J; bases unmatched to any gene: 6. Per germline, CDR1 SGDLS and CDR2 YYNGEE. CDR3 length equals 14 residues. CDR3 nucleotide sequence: TGTGCCAGCAGCGAAGGGGGCAATAGTTCACCCCTCCACTTT. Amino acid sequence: CASSEGGNSSPLHF.

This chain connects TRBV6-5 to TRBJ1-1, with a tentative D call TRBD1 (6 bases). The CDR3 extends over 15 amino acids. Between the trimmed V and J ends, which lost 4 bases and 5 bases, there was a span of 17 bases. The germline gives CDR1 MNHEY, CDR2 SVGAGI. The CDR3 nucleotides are TGTGCCAGCAGTTTGAAGGGGGGGACGGGGACTGAAGCTTTCTTT. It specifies CASSLKGGTGTEAFF.

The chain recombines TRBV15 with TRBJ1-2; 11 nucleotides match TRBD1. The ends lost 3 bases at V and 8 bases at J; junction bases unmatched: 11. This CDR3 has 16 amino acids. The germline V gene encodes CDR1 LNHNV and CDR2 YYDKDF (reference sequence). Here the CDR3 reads CATSRGDRGEEEGYTF. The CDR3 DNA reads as TGTGCCACCAGCAGGGGGGACAGGGGGGAGGAGGAAGGCTACACCTTC.

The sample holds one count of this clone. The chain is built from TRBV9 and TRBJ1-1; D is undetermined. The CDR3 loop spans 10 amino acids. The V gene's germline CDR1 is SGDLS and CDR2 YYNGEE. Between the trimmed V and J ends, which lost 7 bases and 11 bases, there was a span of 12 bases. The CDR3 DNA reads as TGTGCCAGCTCCGCTCGAGTGGCTTTCTTT. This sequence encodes CASSARVAFF.

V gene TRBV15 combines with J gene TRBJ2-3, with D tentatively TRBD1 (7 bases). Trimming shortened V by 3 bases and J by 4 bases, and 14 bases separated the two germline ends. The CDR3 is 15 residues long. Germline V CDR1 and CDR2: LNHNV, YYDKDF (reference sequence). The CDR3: CATSRWRGQADTQYF. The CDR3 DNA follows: TGTGCCACCAGCAGGTGGAGGGGGCAGGCAGATACGCAGTATTTT.

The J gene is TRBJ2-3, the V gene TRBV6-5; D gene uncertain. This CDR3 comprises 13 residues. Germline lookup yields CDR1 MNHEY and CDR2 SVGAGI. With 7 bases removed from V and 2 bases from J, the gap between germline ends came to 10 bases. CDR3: CASTLTFTDTQYF. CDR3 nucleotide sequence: TGTGCCAGCACCCTCACCTTCACAGATACGCAGTATTTT.

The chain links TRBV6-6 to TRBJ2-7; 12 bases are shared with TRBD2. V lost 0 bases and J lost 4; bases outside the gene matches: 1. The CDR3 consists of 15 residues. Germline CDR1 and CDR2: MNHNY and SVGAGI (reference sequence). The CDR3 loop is CASSYSGLAGYEQYF. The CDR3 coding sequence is TGTGCCAGCAGTTACTCCGGACTAGCGGGGTACGAGCAGTACTTC.

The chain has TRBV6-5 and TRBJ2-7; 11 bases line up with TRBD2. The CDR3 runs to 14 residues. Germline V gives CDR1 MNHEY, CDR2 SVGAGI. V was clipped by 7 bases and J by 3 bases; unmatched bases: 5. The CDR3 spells CASTETSGDYEQYF. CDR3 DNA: TGTGCCAGCACCGAGACTAGCGGGGACTACGAGCAGTACTTC.

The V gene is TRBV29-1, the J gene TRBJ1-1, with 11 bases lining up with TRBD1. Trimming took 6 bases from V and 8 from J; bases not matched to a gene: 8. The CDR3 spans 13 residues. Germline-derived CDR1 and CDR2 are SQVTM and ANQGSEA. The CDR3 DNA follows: TGCAGCGTAGACCGGACAGGGGGCAAAGAAGCTTTCTTT. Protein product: CSVDRTGGKEAFF.